This TCR beta chain was observed in a study of blood T cell repertoires in COVID-19. Profiled with immunoSEQ multiplex PCR; TCRdb holds only in-frame clones, not every one. The data show 300,000 to 350,000 clones, roughly nine tenths seen once. In germline, CDR1 is MNHEY, CDR2 SVGAGI. The ends were cut back, 8 bases at V and 4 bases at J, with 12 bases in the middle. There are 12 residues in the CDR3. Sequenced sample: peripheral blood. The V gene is TRBV6-5, the J gene TRBJ2-7, with a tentative D call TRBD1 (7 bases). This clonotype was sampled from a man aged 18 to 29 with active or convalescent COVID-19. This CDR3 is CASGPGGYEQYF. In DNA form, the CDR3 reads TGTGCCAGCGGTCCAGGGGGGTACGAGCAGTACTTC.